Following are 4 T cell receptor beta chains from one sample sequenced in a study of blood T cell repertoires in COVID-19. The table came from immunoSEQ multiplex PCR; TCRdb's copy has only in-frame clones and leaves some out. The sample yields almost 350,000 clones, more than 70% seen once. Input material: peripheral blood. Receptors were obtained from a woman aged 60-70 years with COVID-19, enrolled during active disease.

The CDR3 sequence is CASSQGLTTGELFF. The CDR3 DNA reads as TGTGCCAGCAGCCAAGGACTAACCACCGGGGAGCTGTTTTTT. This chain uses TRBV14 with TRBJ2-2, with D tentatively TRBD2 (5 bases). CDR3 size: 14 residues. Germline V CDR1 and CDR2: SGHDN, FVKESK. The V end was cut by 1 base, the J end by 4 bases, with 7 bases between.

This chain joins TRBV11-3 and TRBJ1-1, with a weak D call TRBD1 (6 bases). Germline lookup yields CDR1 SGHNT and CDR2 YENEEA. This CDR3 is 15 amino acids long. The ends were cut back, 7 bases at V and 4 bases at J, with 19 bases in the middle. CDR3 in DNA: TGTGCCAGCACTCCCGTCGGGGGGCTGGTCACTGAAGCTTTCTTT. Its translation: CASTPVGGLVTEAFF. Full variable domain (outside the CDR3, taken from reference TRBV11-3 and TRBJ1-1): EAGVVQSPRYKIIEKKQPVAFWCNPISGHNTLYWYLQNLGQGPELLIRYENEEAVDDSQLPKDRFSAERLKGVDSTLKIQPAELGDSAVYLCASTPVGGLVTEAFFGQGTRLTVV.

The chain combines TRBV5-1 with TRBJ2-2; D possibly corresponds to TRBD1 (6 bases). The CDR3 has 15 residues. CDR1 is SGHRS, CDR2 YFSETQ, per germline. Trimming took 0 bases from V and 4 from J, leaving 10 bases between them. The CDR3 DNA reads TGCGCCAGCAGCTTGGTACAGGGACCCACCGGGGAGCTGTTTTTT. Amino acid sequence: CASSLVQGPTGELFF.

This rearrangement joins TRBV7-9 to TRBJ2-5; 7 bases match TRBD1. The CDR3 consists of 16 residues. Germline CDR1 reads SEHNR; CDR2 reads FQNEAQ (reference sequence). V lost 5 bases, J lost 1 base, and 10 bases stayed unmatched. The CDR3 coding sequence is TGTGCCAGCAGCCCCCGAGCGACAGGGAGCCAAGAGACCCAGTACTTC. It is translated as CASSPRATGSQETQYF.